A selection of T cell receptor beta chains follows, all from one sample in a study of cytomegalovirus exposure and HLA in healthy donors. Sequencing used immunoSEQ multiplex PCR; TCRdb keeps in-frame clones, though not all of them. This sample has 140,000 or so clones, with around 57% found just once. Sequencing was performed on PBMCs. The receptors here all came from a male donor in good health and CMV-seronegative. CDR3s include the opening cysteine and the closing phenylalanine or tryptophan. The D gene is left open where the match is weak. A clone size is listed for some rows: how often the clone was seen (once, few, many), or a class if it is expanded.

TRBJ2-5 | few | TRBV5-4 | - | CASTPPGSGWQETQYF | TGTGCCAGCACCCCCCCAGGTTCGGGGTGGCAAGAGACCCAGTACTTC
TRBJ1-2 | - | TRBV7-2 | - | CASSLVGPRGYTF | TGTGCCAGCAGCTTAGTTGGGCCTCGCGGCTACACCTTC
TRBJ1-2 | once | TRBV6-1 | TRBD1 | CASSPGQGAGYGYTF | TGTGCCAGCAGCCCGGGACAGGGGGCGGGTTATGGCTACACCTTC
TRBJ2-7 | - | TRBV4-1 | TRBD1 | CASSHRQGNEQYF | TGCGCCAGCAGCCACAGACAGGGAAACGAGCAGTACTTC
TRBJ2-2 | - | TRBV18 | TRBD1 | CASSPTGTGTGELFF | TGTGCCAGCTCACCTACCGGGACAGGGACCGGGGAGCTGTTTTTT
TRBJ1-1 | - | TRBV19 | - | CASSIGLGTEAFF | TGTGCCAGTAGTATCGGGTTGGGCACTGAAGCTTTCTTT
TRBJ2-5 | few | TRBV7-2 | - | CASSLSEETQYF | TGTGCCAGCAGCTTAAGCGAGGAGACCCAGTACTTC
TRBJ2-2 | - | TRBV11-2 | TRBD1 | CASSRFRDRSTGELFF | TGTGCCAGCAGCAGATTCCGGGACAGGTCCACCGGGGAGCTGTTTTTT
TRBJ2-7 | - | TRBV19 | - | CASRNRDGEQYF | TGTGCCAGTAGGAACAGGGACGGCGAGCAGTACTTC
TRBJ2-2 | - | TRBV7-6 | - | CASSGANTGELFF | TGTGCCAGTTCAGGCGCGAACACCGGGGAGCTGTTTTTT
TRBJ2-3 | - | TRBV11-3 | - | CASSRRSLSTDTQYF | TGTGCCAGCAGCCGTCGAAGCCTTAGCACAGATACGCAGTATTTT
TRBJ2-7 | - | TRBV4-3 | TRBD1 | CASSPGRQGTYEQYF | TGCGCCAGCAGCCCCGGTCGACAGGGAACCTACGAGCAGTACTTC
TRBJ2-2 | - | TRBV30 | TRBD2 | CAWKGASGGNTGELFF | TGTGCCTGGAAGGGAGCAAGCGGGGGGAACACCGGGGAGCTGTTTTTT
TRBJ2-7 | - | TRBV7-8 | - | CASSPKGVRSYEQYF | TGTGCCAGCAGCCCGAAAGGGGTACGTTCCTACGAGCAGTACTTC